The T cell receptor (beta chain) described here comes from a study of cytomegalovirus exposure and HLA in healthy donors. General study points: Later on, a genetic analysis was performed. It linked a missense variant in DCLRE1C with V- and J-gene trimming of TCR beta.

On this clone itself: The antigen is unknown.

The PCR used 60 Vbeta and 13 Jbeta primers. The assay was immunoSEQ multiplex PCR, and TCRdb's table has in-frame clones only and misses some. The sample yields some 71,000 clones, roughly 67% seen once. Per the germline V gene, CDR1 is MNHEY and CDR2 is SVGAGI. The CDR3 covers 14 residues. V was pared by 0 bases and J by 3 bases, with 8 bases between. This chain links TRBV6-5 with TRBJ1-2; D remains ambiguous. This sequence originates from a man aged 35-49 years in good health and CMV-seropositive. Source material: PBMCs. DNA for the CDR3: TGTGCCAGCAGTTACTCGATCGGTTACTATGGCTACACCTTC. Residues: CASSYSIGYYGYTF.